The clone carrying this T cell receptor beta chain was recorded a few times. As yet, its antigen is unknown. This sample's TCRbeta library carried unique molecular identifier barcodes. TCRdb used MiXCR to reprocess the PCR reads, holding one entry per CDR3 protein. The sample yields under 750,000 distinct CDR3 sequences, under 25% seen once. The data were obtained in a study of T-cell reconstitution after alpha-beta-depleted transplantation in children. Findings and caveats of the study: Among T cells one year after transplant, newly produced cells accounted for most counts and diversity. Day-60 TCRbeta diversity that was high in some patients was derived from surviving recipient T cells and thymic progenitors. Reportedly, only several hundred clones from non-depleted graft cells drove alpha-beta T-cell counts at about two months.

The CDR3 covers 14 residues. CDR1 is SGHNT, CDR2 YENEEA, per germline. V was pared by 3 bases and J by 1 base, with 1 base of the junction left unmatched. Sequenced here: PBMCs, mostly from graft donor cells, sampled 360 days after TCRalphabeta/CD19-depleted stem cell transplant. This receptor was identified in a boy in the first two years of life who had a stem cell transplant for acute myeloid leukemia, so the T cells may come from the graft donor. The rearrangement uses TRBV11-3 and TRBJ2-5; 8 bases map to TRBD2. The CDR3 bases are TGTGCCAGCAGCTTTGGGACTAGCCAAGAGACCCAGTACTTC. Its protein is CASSFGTSQETQYF.